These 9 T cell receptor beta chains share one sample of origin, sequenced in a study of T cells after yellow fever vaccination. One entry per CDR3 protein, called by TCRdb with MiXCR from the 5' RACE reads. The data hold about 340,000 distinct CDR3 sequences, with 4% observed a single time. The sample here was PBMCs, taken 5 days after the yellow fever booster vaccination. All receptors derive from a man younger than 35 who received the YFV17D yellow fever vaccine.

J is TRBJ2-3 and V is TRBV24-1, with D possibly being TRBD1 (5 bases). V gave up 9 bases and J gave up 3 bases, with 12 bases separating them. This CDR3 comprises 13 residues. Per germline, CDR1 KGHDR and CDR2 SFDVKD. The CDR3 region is CATEGVSTDTQYF. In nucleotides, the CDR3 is TGTGCCACCGAAGGGGTTTCGACAGATACGCAGTATTTT.

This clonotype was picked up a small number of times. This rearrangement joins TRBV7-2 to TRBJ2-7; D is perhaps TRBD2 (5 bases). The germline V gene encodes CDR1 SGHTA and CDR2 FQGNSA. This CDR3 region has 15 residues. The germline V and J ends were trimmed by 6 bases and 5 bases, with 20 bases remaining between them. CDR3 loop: CASSSDGLPLDEQYF. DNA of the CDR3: TGTGCCAGCAGTAGCGACGGGTTACCCCTGGACGAGCAGTACTTC.

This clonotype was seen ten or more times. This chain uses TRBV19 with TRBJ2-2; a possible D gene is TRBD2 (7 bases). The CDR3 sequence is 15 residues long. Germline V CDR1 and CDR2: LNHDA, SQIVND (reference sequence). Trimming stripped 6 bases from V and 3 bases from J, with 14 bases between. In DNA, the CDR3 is TGTGCCAGTAGATCGGGGGGCCGCTACACCGGGGAGCTGTTTTTT. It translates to CASRSGGRYTGELFF. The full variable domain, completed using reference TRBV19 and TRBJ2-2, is DGGITQSPKYLFRKEGQNVTLSCEQNLNHDAMYWYRQDPGQGLRLIYYSQIVNDFQKGDIAEGYSVSREKKESFPLTVTSAQKNPTAFYLCASRSGGRYTGELFFGEGSRLTVL.

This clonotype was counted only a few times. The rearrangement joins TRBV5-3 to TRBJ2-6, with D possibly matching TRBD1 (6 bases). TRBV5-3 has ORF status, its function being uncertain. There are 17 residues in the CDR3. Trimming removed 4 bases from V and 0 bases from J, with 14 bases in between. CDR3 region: CARSQGQYYSGANVLTF. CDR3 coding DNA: TGTGCCAGAAGCCAAGGACAGTACTACTCTGGGGCCAACGTCCTGACTTTC.

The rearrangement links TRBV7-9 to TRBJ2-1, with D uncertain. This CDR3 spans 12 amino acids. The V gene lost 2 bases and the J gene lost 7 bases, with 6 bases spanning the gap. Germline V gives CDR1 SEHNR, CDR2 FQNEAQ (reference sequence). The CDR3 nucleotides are TGTGCCAGCAGCTTATCTCCGAATGAGCAGTTCTTC. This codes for CASSLSPNEQFF.

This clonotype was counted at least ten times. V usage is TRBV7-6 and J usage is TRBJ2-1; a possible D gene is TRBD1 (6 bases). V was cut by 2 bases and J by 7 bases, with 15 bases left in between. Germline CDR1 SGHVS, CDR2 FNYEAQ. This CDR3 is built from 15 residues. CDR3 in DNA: TGTGCCAGCAGCTTAACCCGACAGGTAGCGAATGAGCAGTTCTTC. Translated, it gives CASSLTRQVANEQFF.

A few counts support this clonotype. The CDR3 region is CASSLSAGGNGYTF. The CDR3 bases are TGTGCCAGCAGCTTATCCGCAGGGGGCAATGGCTACACCTTC. The chain combines TRBV7-9 with TRBJ1-2; 8 bases fit TRBD1. CDR3 size: 14 residues. Trimming at V came to 2 bases and at J to 6 bases, leaving 5 bases not matched to a gene. The germline CDR1 and CDR2 sequences are SEHNR and FQNEAQ (reference sequence).

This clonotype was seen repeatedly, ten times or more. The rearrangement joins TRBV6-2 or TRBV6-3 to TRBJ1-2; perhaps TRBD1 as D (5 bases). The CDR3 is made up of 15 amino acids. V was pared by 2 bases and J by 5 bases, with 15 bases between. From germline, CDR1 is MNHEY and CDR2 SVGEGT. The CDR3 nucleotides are TGTGCCAGCAGTTACCAGGGTTATCGGACTTATGGCTACACCTTC. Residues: CASSYQGYRTYGYTF.

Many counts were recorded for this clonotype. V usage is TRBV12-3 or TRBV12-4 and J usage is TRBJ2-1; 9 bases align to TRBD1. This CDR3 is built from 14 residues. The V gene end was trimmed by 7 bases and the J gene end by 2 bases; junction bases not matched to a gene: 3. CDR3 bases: TGTGCCAGCATCCACAGGGGGCCCTACAATGAGCAGTTCTTC. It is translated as CASIHRGPYNEQFF.